This TCR beta chain was captured in a study of blood T cell repertoires in COVID-19 (dated by TCRdb to about 2020). Context from the whole study: Collaborator samples came from the United States, Italy and Spain and covered acute and convalescent phases of COVID-19. Samples were obtained from the ongoing ImmuneRACE study (first 160 participants) and from about 1,300 subjects provided by 6 global collaborators. The repertoires were released in a freely available public database intended as a resource for research on the immune response to SARS-CoV-2. Nearly every sample came with metadata listing a de-identified subject ID, COVID-19 status, age in years and sex. Where HLA class I and class II types were available, the types were taken from metadata supplied by the sample provider, not from assay-based typing. The dataset comprised deeply sampled blood TCRbeta repertoires from subjects exposed to, actively infected with, or recovered from COVID-19. The material from the prospective study consisted of cDNA or gDNA derived from T cells, B-cell-depleted T cells, or PBMCs. The full study reports these points: Clinical and demographic metadata were provided uncurated, with the amount varying by source and participant.

TCRbeta CDR3 regions were amplified from genomic DNA by means of the immunoSEQ Assay, a bias-controlled multiplex PCR. Turning to the authors' computational methods: Within the assay, amplification of reference gene primers was used to estimate how many nucleated cells each sample contained. Sequence reads were collapsed and filtered to measure the absolute abundance of every unique TCRbeta CDR3 rearrangement. For each sample, productive Simpson clonality was calculated by taking the square root of Simpson's diversity index across productive rearrangements. Held by TCRdb, this immuneACCESS table contains in-frame sequences only and omits some clones. Under half of the omission traces to an unresolved V gene where checked; the cause of the rest is unknown. V and J calls plus clone size are reproduced from that table; the DNA served to infer D and trimming. The sample table holds 78,000 or so clones, of which approximately 80% were seen once. The ten largest account for 12% of the sample.

Collaborating institutions collected whole blood in K2EDTA tubes following their own protocols. For TCRbeta analysis, collaborators shipped samples as frozen whole blood, isolated PBMCs, or DNA extracted from either of those sample types. Taken from the germline V gene, the CDR1 and CDR2 loops are SGHDT and YYEEEE. CDR3 length: 15 amino acids, cysteine to phenylalanine. The read is trimmed to its CDR3 DNA, 45 bases read in frame from base 1. Germline trimming amounts to 3 bases on V and 2 bases on J, with 8 as the count of junction bases outside the gene matches. Concerning this clone: Its antigen is not yet known. Base quality data are lacking; no much larger clone is found one base away.

This sequence originates from a man older than 75 with acute or convalescent COVID-19. The sequenced sample was peripheral blood. The chain is made from TRBV5-6 and TRBJ2-7, with 7 bases aligning to TRBD1. The CDR3 region reads CASSSKRDSTYEQYF. The nucleotide sequence reads TGTGCCAGCAGCTCCAAACGGGACAGTACCTACGAGCAGTACTTC.